A selection of T cell receptor beta chains follows, all from one sample in a study of identical twins. One entry per CDR3 protein results from TCRdb running MiXCR on the 5' RACE reads. The repertoire holds around 480,000 distinct CDR3 sequences, around 14% seen once, with 0.52% in the top ten. The same specimen was also included in a second study, on yellow fever vaccine responses in identical twins.

Sequences were obtained from CD4+ T cells sorted from blood. These receptors originate from a woman aged 18-30 years in good health. Each CDR3 is given without its conserved first and last residue. A D gene is named only where the DNA matches it firmly.

J gene	V gene	D gene	CDR3 protein
TRBJ1-5	TRBV5-1	NA	ASSLSAGSNQPQH
TRBJ2-7	TRBV3-1	NA	ASSQTGPYEQY
TRBJ2-5	TRBV2	NA	ASASLTIQETQY
TRBJ2-7	TRBV5-1	TRBD1	ASSSRQGVPYEQY
TRBJ2-7	TRBV7-2	TRBD2	ASSLSTGGPGEQY
TRBJ2-5	TRBV6-4	TRBD2	ASSVGGGETQY
TRBJ2-7	TRBV4-1	TRBD2	ASSQGISSGISYEQY
TRBJ2-7	TRBV4-2	NA	ASSQDSGATYEQY
TRBJ1-2	TRBV6-5	NA	ASGTRAYGYT
TRBJ2-4	TRBV4-1	TRBD1	ASSQFEPGTGDSLAKNIQY
TRBJ2-7	TRBV6-2/TRBV6-3	NA	ASSYSIGLAPREQY